Listed here is a single T cell receptor (beta chain). Its antigen is undetermined. Trimming took off 5 bases at V and 7 bases at J, with 15 bases between the two ends. The CDR3 consists of 14 residues. CDR1 and CDR2 from the germline V gene are LNHDA and SQIVND (reference sequence). TCRdb used MiXCR to reprocess the 5' RACE reads, holding one entry per CDR3 protein. The repertoire consists of about 160,000 distinct CDR3 sequences, with roughly 10% occurring once and the leading ten covering approximately 15%. These data come from a study of CD8 T cells in ankylosing spondylitis. Study results and limitations: Seemingly characteristic of ankylosing spondylitis blood was a TCR beta motif consisting of roughly 8 highly homologous variants. Disease-associated clones were reportedly significantly overrepresented in matched ankylosing spondylitis synovial fluid.

J is TRBJ1-5 and V is TRBV19, with D tentatively TRBD1 (6 bases). This TCR derives from a female donor with ankylosing spondylitis or in good health (not recorded which). Material: blood, either unsorted or a sorted T cell fraction (not recorded which). The CDR3 loop reads CASSFGQCNQPQHF. In DNA form, the CDR3 reads TGTGCCAGTAGTTTCGGACAGTGTAACCAGCCCCAGCATTTT.